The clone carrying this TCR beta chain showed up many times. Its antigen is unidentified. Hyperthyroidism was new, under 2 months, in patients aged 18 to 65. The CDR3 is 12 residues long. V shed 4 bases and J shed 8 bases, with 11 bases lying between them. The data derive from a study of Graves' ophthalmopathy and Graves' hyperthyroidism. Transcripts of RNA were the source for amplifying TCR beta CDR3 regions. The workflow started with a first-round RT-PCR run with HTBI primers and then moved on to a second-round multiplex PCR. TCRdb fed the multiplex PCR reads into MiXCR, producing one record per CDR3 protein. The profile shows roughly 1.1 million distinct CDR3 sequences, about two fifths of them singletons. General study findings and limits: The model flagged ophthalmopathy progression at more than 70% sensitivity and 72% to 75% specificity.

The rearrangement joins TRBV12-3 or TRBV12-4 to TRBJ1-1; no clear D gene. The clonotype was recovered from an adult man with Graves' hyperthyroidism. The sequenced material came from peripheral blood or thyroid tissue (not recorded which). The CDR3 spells CASSSLMVEAFF. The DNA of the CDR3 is TGTGCCAGCAGTTCTCTGATGGTGGAAGCTTTCTTT.